Listed below are T cell receptor beta chains from one sample, sequenced in a study of blood T cell repertoires in COVID-19. The assay was immunoSEQ multiplex PCR, and TCRdb's table has in-frame clones only and misses some. Of just under 30,000 clones in the sample, over 75% were seen once. Sequenced material: peripheral blood. These receptors were collected from a man at least 80 years old with acute or convalescent COVID-19. CDR3s include the opening cysteine and the closing phenylalanine or tryptophan. The D gene is left open where the match is weak. Size is omitted from some rows. Given values are once, few, many or a class for expanded clones.

cdr3_aa,cdr3_nt,j_call,d_call,clone_size,v_call
CAWSVRGGEQPQHF,TGTGCCTGGAGTGTACGAGGGGGTGAACAGCCCCAGCATTTT,TRBJ1-5,.,few,TRBV30
CASSLDSGYDEQYF,TGTGCCAGCAGCTTAGACAGCGGCTACGACGAGCAGTACTTC,TRBJ2-7,.,.,TRBV7-2
CASSQGSSFSHGYTF,TGTGCCAGCAGCCAAGGGAGCTCTTTTTCGCATGGCTACACCTTC,TRBJ1-2,.,.,TRBV3-1/TRBV3-2
CASSLRGAEGEKLFF,TGTGCCAGCAGTTTACGGGGGGCGGAAGGTGAAAAACTGTTTTTT,TRBJ1-4,.,.,TRBV27
CASSRREGGKQYF,TGTGCCAGCAGTCGTAGGGAGGGGGGCAAGCAGTATTTT,TRBJ2-3,.,.,TRBV6-5
CASSPRTQYEQYF,TGTGCCAGTAGTCCCAGGACTCAATACGAGCAGTACTTC,TRBJ2-7,.,once,TRBV19
CASSIGQIKTTNEKLFF,TGTGCCAGTAGTATAGGACAGATAAAGACAACTAATGAAAAACTGTTTTTT,TRBJ1-4,.,.,TRBV19
CASSPRTDPSGNTIYF,TGTGCCAGCAGCCCTAGGACAGACCCCTCTGGAAACACCATATATTTT,TRBJ1-3,.,once,TRBV11-2
CASSLEAGMVSPLHF,TGCGCCAGCAGCTTGGAGGCAGGGATGGTTTCACCCCTCCACTTT,TRBJ1-6,.,.,TRBV5-1
CASSVGSGVTGELFF,TGTGCCAGCAGTGTGGGGTCAGGGGTGACCGGGGAGCTGTTTTTT,TRBJ2-2,.,.,TRBV2
CASSWGQRLANQPQHF,TGTGCCAGCAGCTGGGGACAGCGATTAGCAAATCAGCCCCAGCATTTT,TRBJ1-5,TRBD1,.,TRBV5-8
CASSIVAGGPLQFF,TGTGCCAGTAGTATAGTAGCGGGGGGGCCATTGCAGTTCTTC,TRBJ2-1,TRBD2,.,TRBV19
CASRVRQGEPYNSPLHF,TGTGCCAGCAGGGTCCGACAGGGGGAGCCCTATAATTCACCCCTCCACTTT,TRBJ1-6,TRBD1,once,TRBV7-2
CASSYLENSPLHF,TGTGCCAGCAGTTATCTGGAGAATTCACCCCTCCACTTT,TRBJ1-6,.,.,TRBV6-6
CASSLGLAGGQVEQFF,TGTGCCAGCAGCTTAGGACTAGCGGGGGGGCAGGTTGAGCAGTTCTTC,TRBJ2-1,TRBD2,.,TRBV7-8
CASSLVGTGDYEQYF,TGTGCCAGCAGCTTAGTGGGGACAGGGGACTACGAGCAGTACTTC,TRBJ2-7,TRBD1,.,TRBV7-2